This TCR beta chain was found in a study of response to subunit inactivated influenza vaccine. General study findings and limits: Authors suggested seasonal influenza vaccinations each recruit few new T cells.

This CDR3 is 16 amino acids long. Germline V gene sequence: CDR1 KGHSH, CDR2 LQKENI. V dropped 2 bases and J dropped 2; count of bases not matched to a gene: 7. As for this clonotype: The antigen is not known.

TCRdb re-called the RT-PCR reads through MiXCR, storing one row per CDR3 protein. The sample contains hundreds of thousands of distinct CDR3 sequences, less than 20% of which appear only once. The TCR sequence derives from a middle-aged man who received an inactivated influenza vaccine. This sample comprised PBMCs from blood, obtained 5 to 6 days after vaccination. V is TRBV18 and J is TRBJ2-7, with 9 bases aligning to TRBD1. CDR3 amino acids: CASSPGTGSVPYEQYF. CDR3 in DNA: TGTGCCAGCTCACCAGGGACAGGGTCTGTTCCCTACGAGCAGTACTTC.